These T cell receptor beta chains were read from a single sample in a study of T cells in Graves' hyperthyroidism and ophthalmopathy. Each CDR3 protein is one row after TCRdb ran MiXCR on the multiplex PCR reads. The sample lists approximately 400,000 distinct CDR3 sequences; over 13% were seen once. Sequencing input: blood. These receptors were collected from a man between 50 and 59 years old with Graves' ophthalmopathy. Each CDR3 is given with its conserved first and last residue. D genes are given only for firm matches. Size tells how often a clone was seen (once, few, many) or the class of an expanded clone, and some rows leave it out.

v_call,j_call,d_call,clone_size,cdr3_length,cdr3_nt,cdr3_aa
TRBV14,TRBJ2-5,NA,many,15,TGTGCCAGCAGCCAATCCCAGGGATGGGCAGAGACCCAGTACTTC,CASSQSQGWAETQYF
TRBV7-2,TRBJ2-2,NA,NA,16,TGTGCCAGCAGCTTACTCCCCATAGCCGGCGCCGGGGAGCTGTTTTTT,CASSLLPIAGAGELFF
TRBV25-1,TRBJ2-3,TRBD2,NA,16,TGTGCCAGCAGTGACTGGGGGCGGGGGGGTGCAGATACGCAGTATTTT,CASSDWGRGGADTQYF
TRBV7-3,TRBJ1-1,NA,many,15,TGTGCCAGCAGCTTAAGAAGTGGGGTCTCGTCTGAAGCTTTCTTT,CASSLRSGVSSEAFF
TRBV4-1,TRBJ2-3,NA,NA,17,TGCGCCAGCAGCCGCATAAGAGGGACCAAGGGTACAGATACGCAGTATTTT,CASSRIRGTKGTDTQYF
TRBV28,TRBJ2-1,NA,many,13,TGTGCCAGCGGTCGCGATGCCTACAATGAGCAGTTCTTC,CASGRDAYNEQFF
TRBV6-1,TRBJ1-2,TRBD1,NA,14,TGTGCCAGCAGCCACAGGGGAGGGGGCTATGGCTACACCTTC,CASSHRGGGYGYTF
TRBV6-1,TRBJ1-2,NA,few,13,TGTGCCAGCAGTACCCGCGTCGGGGTTGGCTACACCTTC,CASSTRVGVGYTF
TRBV6-6,TRBJ1-1,NA,many,17,TGTGCCAGCAGTTACAACCAGCGGTCCGGGGAAGACACTGAAGCTTTCTTT,CASSYNQRSGEDTEAFF
TRBV7-2,TRBJ2-7,NA,many,16,TGTGCCAGCAGCCCACAGACGGGACTCAGCTCCTACGAGCAGTACTTC,CASSPQTGLSSYEQYF
TRBV4-1,TRBJ2-7,TRBD2,NA,18,TGCGCCAGCAGCCAAGAAATACTAGCGGGAAGCGGAGCCCACGAGCAGTACTTC,CASSQEILAGSGAHEQYF
TRBV7-8,TRBJ2-1,TRBD2,many,15,TGTGCCAGCAGCCTAGAGCGGGGGGACCACAATGAGCAGTTCTTC,CASSLERGDHNEQFF
TRBV5-1,TRBJ2-1,NA,NA,13,TGCGCCAGCAGCTTGGGACTTGGGTACGAGCAGTTCTTC,CASSLGLGYEQFF
TRBV20-1,TRBJ2-1,TRBD2,many,15,TGCAGTGCTAGAGATTCCCTAGCGGGATACAATGAGCAGTTCTTC,CSARDSLAGYNEQFF
TRBV5-5,TRBJ1-1,NA,many,15,TGTGCCAGCAGCCCGAGGCCAGCCGGGGGCACTGAAGCTTTCTTT,CASSPRPAGGTEAFF
TRBV7-9,TRBJ2-1,TRBD2,many,15,TGTGCCAGCAGCTCACTAGCGGGAGTATTCAATGAGCAGTTCTTC,CASSSLAGVFNEQFF
TRBV18,TRBJ2-2,NA,many,15,TGTGCCAGCTCACCATCGAGAGCGCACACCGGGGAGCTGTTTTTT,CASSPSRAHTGELFF
TRBV30,TRBJ2-1,TRBD2,many,15,TGTGCCTGGACCCCCTCCGGGGGGGCCTTTAATGAGCAGTTCTTC,CAWTPSGGAFNEQFF
TRBV13,TRBJ2-7,TRBD2,many,15,TGTGCCAGCAGCCACTCCGGGACTAGCGTTTACGAGCAGTACTTC,CASSHSGTSVYEQYF
TRBV24-1,TRBJ2-1,NA,NA,17,TGTGCCACCAGTGATTCCGGGGCCTCCCTCCCCAACAATGAGCAGTTCTTC,CATSDSGASLPNNEQFF
TRBV29-1,TRBJ1-2,TRBD1,NA,15,TGCAGCGTTGAAGGACCAGGGGGCCTCGTGGTTGGCTACACCTTC,CSVEGPGGLVVGYTF
TRBV10-3,TRBJ1-5,NA,many,14,TGTGCCAGCGCAAATGTCGAGCCCGATCAGCCCCAGCATTTT,CASANVEPDQPQHF
TRBV3-1,TRBJ1-1,NA,many,13,TGTGCCAGCAGCCAAGTGCTGGAAACTGAAGCTTTCTTT,CASSQVLETEAFF
TRBV29-1,TRBJ2-3,NA,many,15,TGCAGCGTTGCGGGGGGACAGGCTATCACAGATACGCAGTATTTT,CSVAGGQAITDTQYF
TRBV29-1,TRBJ2-1,TRBD2,few,16,TGCAGCGTTGAAGTTCGGGGGGGAGGCTCCTACAATGAGCAGTTCTTC,CSVEVRGGGSYNEQFF
TRBV2,TRBJ2-1,NA,many,12,TGTGCCAGCAGTGAAATACCAAATGAGCAGTTCTTC,CASSEIPNEQFF
TRBV6-2/TRBV6-3,TRBJ2-7,NA,many,13,TGTGCCAGCAGGTGGGACTTAACCTACGAGCAGTACTTC,CASRWDLTYEQYF
TRBV4-1,TRBJ2-1,NA,NA,15,TGCGCCAGCAGGGCCTTATACGGGGCCTACAATGAGCAGTTCTTC,CASRALYGAYNEQFF
TRBV20-1,TRBJ2-3,NA,NA,15,TGCAGTGCTAGGCTCCCCCGCATAGCTGCAGATACGCAGTATTTT,CSARLPRIAADTQYF
TRBV6-1,TRBJ2-3,NA,few,15,TGTGCCAGCAACCCGACCGATCCAGGGTCAGGTACGCAGTATTTT,CASNPTDPGSGTQYF
TRBV7-8,TRBJ2-1,NA,NA,13,TGTGCCAGCAGCTTAGCCCTCCCGGATGAGCAGTTCTTC,CASSLALPDEQFF
TRBV20-1,TRBJ1-1,NA,few,12,TGCAGTGCTCGCTCAGACGGTACTGAAGCTTTCTTT,CSARSDGTEAFF
TRBV20-1,TRBJ2-3,TRBD2,few,16,TGCAGTGCTACTGGACTAGCGGCCCAGCAGGGGGATACGCAGTATTTT,CSATGLAAQQGDTQYF
TRBV3-1,TRBJ2-7,TRBD2,many,15,TGTGCCAGCAGCCAAGATCCCGCTAGCGGGGGCGAGCAGTACTTC,CASSQDPASGGEQYF
TRBV29-1,TRBJ1-1,NA,many,11,TGCAGCGTTAGGTCTAACACTGAAGCTTTCTTT,CSVRSNTEAFF
TRBV9,TRBJ2-7,NA,many,13,TGTGCCAGCAGCGTAGGCCCCGCAGGCGAGCAGTACTTC,CASSVGPAGEQYF
TRBV7-2,TRBJ2-3,TRBD2,many,15,TGTGCCAGCAGCCTAGCGGGAGTCTTTTCAGATACGCAGTATTTT,CASSLAGVFSDTQYF
TRBV9,TRBJ2-1,TRBD1,NA,11,TGTGCCAGCAGCTACCGGGACAGGCAGTTCTTC,CASSYRDRQFF
TRBV11-2,TRBJ2-6,NA,many,18,TGTGCCAGCAGCTTAGGGGGACGGGGGCCCTCTGGGGCCAACGTCCTGACTTTC,CASSLGGRGPSGANVLTF
TRBV6-1,TRBJ2-7,NA,many,14,TGTGCCAGCAGTGAAGGAGGTGCCTCGTCCGAGCAGTACTTC,CASSEGGASSEQYF
TRBV3-1,TRBJ2-2,NA,NA,16,TGTGCCAGCAGCCAAGATCTGTCAGGCATTCCCGGGGAGCTGTTTTTT,CASSQDLSGIPGELFF